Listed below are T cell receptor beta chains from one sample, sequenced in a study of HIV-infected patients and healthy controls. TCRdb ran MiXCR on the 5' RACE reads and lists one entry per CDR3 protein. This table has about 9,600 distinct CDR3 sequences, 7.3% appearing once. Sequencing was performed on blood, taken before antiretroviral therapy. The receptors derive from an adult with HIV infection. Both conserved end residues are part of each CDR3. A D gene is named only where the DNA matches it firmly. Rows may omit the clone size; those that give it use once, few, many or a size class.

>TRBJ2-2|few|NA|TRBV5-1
CASSLEPESGELFF
TGCGCCAGCAGCTTGGAACCGGAGTCCGGGGAGCTGTTTTTT
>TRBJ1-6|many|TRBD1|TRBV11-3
CASSPPGQGNSPLHF
TGTGCCAGCAGCCCCCCCGGACAGGGGAATTCACCCCTCCACTTT
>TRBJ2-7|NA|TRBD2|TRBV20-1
CSARAGTSGGAGVFYEQYF
TGCAGTGCTAGAGCCGGGACTAGCGGGGGGGCGGGAGTTTTCTACGAGCAGTACTTC
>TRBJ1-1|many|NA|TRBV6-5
CASSYSYRDTEAFF
TGTGCCAGCAGTTACTCGTACCGGGACACTGAAGCTTTCTTT
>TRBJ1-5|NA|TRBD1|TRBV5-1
CASRLGTGNGQPQHF
TGCGCCAGCAGACTTGGGACAGGGAACGGCCAGCCCCAACATTTT
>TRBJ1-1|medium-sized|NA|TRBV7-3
CASSLSFLSTEAFF
TGTGCCAGCAGCTTGAGTTTCTTATCCACTGAAGCTTTCTTT
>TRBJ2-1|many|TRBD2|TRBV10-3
CAITQTSGNYNEQFF
TGTGCCATCACTCAGACTAGCGGGAATTACAATGAGCAGTTCTTC
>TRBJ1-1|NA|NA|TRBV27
CASSSGLNTEAFF
TGTGCCAGCAGCAGCGGGTTGAACACTGAAGCTTTCTTT
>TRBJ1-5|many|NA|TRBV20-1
CSARTALTGQPQHF
TGCAGTGCCCGGACAGCACTTACGGGCCAGCCCCAGCATTTT
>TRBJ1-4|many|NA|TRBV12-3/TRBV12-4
CASRTTGEKLFF
TGTGCCAGCAGAACTACAGGGGAAAAACTGTTTTTT
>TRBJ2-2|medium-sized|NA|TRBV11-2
CASSYPPGELFF
TGTGCCAGCAGCTATCCCCCCGGGGAGCTGTTTTTT
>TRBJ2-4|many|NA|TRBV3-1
CASSQTALGPIRGQYF
TGTGCCAGCAGCCAAACTGCCCTAGGCCCCATCAGGGGTCAGTACTTC
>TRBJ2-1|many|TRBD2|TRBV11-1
CASSFGTGGINNEQFF
TGTGCCAGCAGCTTCGGGACGGGGGGGATAAACAATGAGCAGTTCTTC
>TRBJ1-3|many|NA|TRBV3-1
CASTLGTGSSGNTIYF
TGTGCCAGCACCCTAGGAACGGGAAGCTCTGGAAACACCATATATTTT
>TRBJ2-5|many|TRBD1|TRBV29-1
CSVEEWRDREYF
TGCAGCGTTGAAGAATGGAGGGACAGGGAATACTTC
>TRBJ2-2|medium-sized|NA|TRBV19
CASKRQRFNTGELFF
TGTGCCAGTAAAAGGCAGCGATTTAACACCGGGGAGCTGTTTTTT
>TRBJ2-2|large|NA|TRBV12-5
CASGLVLLGHTGELFF
TGTGCTAGTGGTTTGGTATTGCTAGGACACACCGGGGAGCTGTTTTTT
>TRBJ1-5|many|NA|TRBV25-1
CASSEGGGQPQHF
TGTGCCAGCAGTGAAGGGGGAGGTCAGCCCCAGCATTTT
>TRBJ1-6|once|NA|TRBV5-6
CASSFVRSNSPLHF
TGTGCCAGCAGCTTCGTCAGGTCAAATTCACCCCTCCACTTT
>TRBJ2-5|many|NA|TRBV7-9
CASSFRVEETQYF
TGTGCCAGCAGCTTCCGGGTCGAAGAGACCCAGTACTTC
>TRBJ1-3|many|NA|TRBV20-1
CSARDRLSGNTIYF
TGCAGTGCTAGAGATCGCCTTTCTGGAAACACCATATATTTT
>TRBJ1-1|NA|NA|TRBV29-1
CSAQQGGTEAFF
TGCAGCGCTCAACAGGGAGGCACTGAAGCTTTCTTT
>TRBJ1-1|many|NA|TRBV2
CASSASGVRGDAFF
TGTGCCAGCAGTGCCTCGGGGGTGAGGGGAGATGCTTTCTTT
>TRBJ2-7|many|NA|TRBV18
CASSPVEYEQYF
TGTGCCAGCTCACCAGTCGAGTACGAGCAGTACTTC
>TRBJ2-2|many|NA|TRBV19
CASSMRGQDSRYRELFF
TGTGCCAGTAGTATGCGGGGCCAGGACTCCCGCTACAGGGAGCTGTTTTTT
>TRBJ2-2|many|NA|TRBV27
CASSSPTGELFF
TGTGCCAGCAGTTCCCCAACCGGGGAGCTGTTTTTT
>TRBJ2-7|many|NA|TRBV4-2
CASSQDWTDSYEQYF
TGTGCCAGCAGCCAAGATTGGACGGATTCCTACGAGCAGTACTTC
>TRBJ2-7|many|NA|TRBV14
CASSPRGTYEQYF
TGTGCCAGCAGCCCTCGGGGCACCTACGAGCAGTACTTC
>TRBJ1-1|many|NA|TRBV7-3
CASSPGTFNTEAFF
TGTGCCAGCAGCCCGGGGACCTTCAACACTGAAGCTTTCTTT
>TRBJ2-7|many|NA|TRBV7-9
CASSLAIWQANSYEQYF
TGTGCCAGCAGCTTAGCGATTTGGCAGGCAAACTCCTACGAGCAGTACTTC
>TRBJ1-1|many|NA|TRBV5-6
CASSYAGPSEAFF
TGTGCCAGCAGCTATGCAGGGCCTTCTGAAGCTTTCTTT
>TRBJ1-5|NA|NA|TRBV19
CASSRQVQDNQPQHF
TGTGCCAGTAGTAGACAGGTACAAGATAATCAGCCCCAGCATTTT
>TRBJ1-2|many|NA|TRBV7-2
CASSNMVADGGAGYTF
TGTGCCAGCAGCAATATGGTGGCAGATGGTGGTGCTGGCTACACCTTC
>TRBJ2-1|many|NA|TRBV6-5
CASSYSAEQFF
TGTGCCAGCAGTTACTCGGCCGAGCAGTTCTTC
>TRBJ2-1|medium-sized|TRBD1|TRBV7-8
CASSYPGQNLNEQFF
TGTGCCAGCAGCTATCCGGGACAGAACCTAAATGAGCAGTTCTTC
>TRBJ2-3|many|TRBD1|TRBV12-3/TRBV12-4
CASSFGTGGDTQYF
TGTGCCAGCAGTTTCGGGACAGGGGGGGATACGCAGTATTTT
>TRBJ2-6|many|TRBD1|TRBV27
CATWTGSSGANVLTF
TGTGCCACCTGGACAGGCAGCTCTGGGGCCAACGTCCTGACTTTC